This TCR beta chain was found in a study of T-cell reconstitution after alpha-beta-depleted transplantation in children (TCRdb year 2016). With respect to the entire study: Using TCR repertoire profiling, the study quantitatively followed how T-cell immune reconstitution unfolded in children after TCRalphabeta/CD19-depleted allogeneic hematopoietic cell transplantation.

In its sample, this clonotype was seen many times. The target of this receptor is not known. Per-nucleotide qualities are absent, and no much larger clonotype sits a single base away. In the germline V gene, CDR1 corresponds to KGHDR and CDR2 to SFDVKD. Reading from cysteine to phenylalanine, the CDR3 counts 15 amino acids. Left in the record is the CDR3 DNA by itself, 45 bases read in frame from the first base. The V and J ends are trimmed by 9 bases and 0 bases, leaving 13 bases between them. Receptor amplification or capture employed PCR. The instrument given in TCRdb is Illumina HiSeq 2500. TCR library preparation used molecular barcoding, with unique molecular identifiers applied to normalize quantification of the TCRbeta repertoire. TCRdb trimmed the raw reads at Q25, called clones with MiXCR and kept productive beta chains. Duplicate CDR3 protein sequences are folded into a single record with the most common DNA and genes. Present in this sample are some 520,000 distinct CDR3 sequences, roughly 33% of which were seen just once. The ten largest clones take up less than 2.5% of the sample.

The sequence joins TRBV24-1 to TRBJ2-2; a weak D assignment points to TRBD1 (6 bases agree). This sequence was found in a human donor who donated a stem cell graft to a child with aplastic anemia. This material consisted of PBMCs from the stem cell graft donor, taken from the stem cell graft. The DNA sequence follows: TGTGCCACCTTACCTGGGGGCGCGAACACCGGGGAGCTGTTTTTT. Its protein product is CATLPGGANTGELFF.